Listed below are T cell receptor beta chains from one sample, sequenced in a study of T-cell reconstitution after alpha-beta-depleted transplantation in children. TCRdb recomputed calls from the PCR reads with MiXCR, one row per CDR3 protein. The table includes 500,000 to 600,000 distinct CDR3 sequences, around 27% detected once. The specimen comprised PBMCs, sampled before TCRalphabeta/CD19-depleted stem cell transplant. These receptors all stem from a boy under three years old with Wiskott-Aldrich syndrome, due to receive a stem cell transplant. Each CDR3 is given with its conserved first and last residue. D genes are given only for firm matches. Not every row has a clone size; where given, it reads once, few, many or a size class.

J	V	D	size	DNA	CDR3
TRBJ2-3	TRBV5-1	TRBD2	few	TGCGCCAGCAGCTTGGCAGGGGCCAGACTAGCGGGCACAGATACGCAGTATTTT	CASSLAGARLAGTDTQYF
TRBJ2-1	TRBV5-6	NA	few	TGTGCCAGCAGCTTGGATCCCGGGGGCCCTGAGCAGTTCTTC	CASSLDPGGPEQFF
TRBJ2-1	TRBV9	TRBD2	few	TGTGCCAGCAGCGTAGTGGGGGGAGCTAGCGGCCTCAATGAGCAGTTCTTC	CASSVVGGASGLNEQFF
TRBJ2-1	TRBV5-1	NA	few	TGCGCCAGCAGCTTACGCCTCTTCTGGGGCTCCTACTACAATGAGCAGTTCTTC	CASSLRLFWGSYYNEQFF
TRBJ2-1	TRBV7-8	TRBD2	few	TGTGCCAGCAGCTTAGATCGCGGGAGAGCCTACAATGAGCAGTTCTTC	CASSLDRGRAYNEQFF
TRBJ1-6	TRBV15	NA	few	TGTGCCACCAGCTTTCAGGGAGGCTATAATTCACCCCTCCACTTT	CATSFQGGYNSPLHF
TRBJ2-3	TRBV5-1	NA	NA	TGCGCCAGCAGCTTGGGACAAAATACTGGCACAGATACGCAGTATTTT	CASSLGQNTGTDTQYF
TRBJ2-3	TRBV29-1	TRBD2	NA	TGCAGCGTTGTCGGAGCGGGAGTGATTGATACGCAGTATTTT	CSVVGAGVIDTQYF
TRBJ2-1	TRBV29-1	NA	few	TGCAGCGTTGTCCGCAGGGCCAATGAGCAGTTCTTC	CSVVRRANEQFF
TRBJ2-7	TRBV21-1	NA	NA	TGTGCCAGCAGCATACCGACAGGGAAAGCCTACGAGCAGTACTTC	CASSIPTGKAYEQYF
TRBJ2-3	TRBV28	NA	NA	TGTGCCAGCAGCCTCCACCAGCCAGGAAGCACAGATACGCAGTATTTT	CASSLHQPGSTDTQYF
TRBJ2-5	TRBV20-1	TRBD2	few	TGCAGTGCTAGCCACCTAGCGGGAGGGCCGTGGAAGACCCAGTACTTC	CSASHLAGGPWKTQYF
TRBJ2-3	TRBV27	NA	few	TGTGCCAGCAGTTTACAGAGAGGCACAGATACGCAGTATTTT	CASSLQRGTDTQYF
TRBJ1-1	TRBV9	NA	once	TGTGCCAGCACGAAGGGAAGCATGAACACTGAAGCTTTCTTT	CASTKGSMNTEAFF
TRBJ2-7	TRBV27	TRBD1	NA	TGTGCCAGCAGTTCGTCCGGGACAGGGTACTACGAGCAGTACTTC	CASSSSGTGYYEQYF
TRBJ2-7	TRBV29-1	NA	NA	TGCAGCGTTGCCCAGGTAACCTACGAGCAGTACTTC	CSVAQVTYEQYF
TRBJ1-1	TRBV20-1	NA	NA	TGCAGTGCTAGAGAAGGGCTGGGGAACACTGAAGCTTTCTTT	CSAREGLGNTEAFF
TRBJ2-7	TRBV20-1	TRBD2	NA	TGCAGTGCTAGTCAGACTAGCGGGACCTCCTACGAGCAGTACTTC	CSASQTSGTSYEQYF
TRBJ2-7	TRBV27	NA	few	TGTGCCAGCAGTCCGCGGACAGTCTCCTACGAGCAGTACTTC	CASSPRTVSYEQYF
TRBJ2-7	TRBV6-5	NA	few	TGTGCCAGCAGTTACCTCCAGACGAGCTACGAGCAGTACTTC	CASSYLQTSYEQYF
TRBJ2-7	TRBV9	NA	NA	TGTGCCAGCAGCGTAGGGGGGCAGGGGCAATACGAGCAGTACTTC	CASSVGGQGQYEQYF
TRBJ2-2	TRBV5-1	NA	few	TGCGCCAGCAGCTTGGCGGCCTACACCGGGGAGCTGTTTTTT	CASSLAAYTGELFF
TRBJ2-7	TRBV5-4	NA	NA	TGTGCCAGCAAATCGGGGGGCCCGGGGTGGACCTACGAGCAGTACTTC	CASKSGGPGWTYEQYF
TRBJ2-5	TRBV7-7	TRBD1	NA	TGTGCCAGCAGCTTCTCGATAGGAGAGGGGGCCCAAGAGACCCAGTACTTC	CASSFSIGEGAQETQYF
TRBJ2-5	TRBV5-1	NA	NA	TGCGCCAGCAGCTTGTCTGGAGTCTCTGAGACCCAGTACTTC	CASSLSGVSETQYF
TRBJ2-2	TRBV20-1	TRBD1	NA	TGCAGTGCTAGAGGCCGCGACAGGGGATTCACCGGGGAGCTGTTTTTT	CSARGRDRGFTGELFF
TRBJ2-1	TRBV7-9	TRBD2	NA	TGTGCCAGCAGCTTAGGTGGGACTAGAGACTACAATGAGCAGTTCTTC	CASSLGGTRDYNEQFF